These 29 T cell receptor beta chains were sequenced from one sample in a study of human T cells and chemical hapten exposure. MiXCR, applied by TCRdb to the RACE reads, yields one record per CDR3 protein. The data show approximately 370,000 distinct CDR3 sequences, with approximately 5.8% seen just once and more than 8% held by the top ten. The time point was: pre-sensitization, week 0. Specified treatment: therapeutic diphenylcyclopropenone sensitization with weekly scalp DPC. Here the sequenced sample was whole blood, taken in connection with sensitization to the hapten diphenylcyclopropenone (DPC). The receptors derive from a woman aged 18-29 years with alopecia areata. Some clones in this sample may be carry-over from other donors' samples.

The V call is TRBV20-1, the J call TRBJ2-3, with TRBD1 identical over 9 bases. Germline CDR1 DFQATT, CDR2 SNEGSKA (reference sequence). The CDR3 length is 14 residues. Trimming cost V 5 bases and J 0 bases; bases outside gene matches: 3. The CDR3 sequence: CSAGGTGSTDTQYF. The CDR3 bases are TGCAGTGCTGGGGGGACAGGGAGCACAGATACGCAGTATTTT.

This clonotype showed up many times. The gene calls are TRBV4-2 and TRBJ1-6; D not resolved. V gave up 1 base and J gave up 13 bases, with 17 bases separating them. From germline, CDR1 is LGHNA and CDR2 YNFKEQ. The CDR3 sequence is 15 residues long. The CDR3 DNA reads TGTGCCAGCAGCCAAGTGAATGTCGAGGGATCCCCCCTCCACTTT. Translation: CASSQVNVEGSPLHF.

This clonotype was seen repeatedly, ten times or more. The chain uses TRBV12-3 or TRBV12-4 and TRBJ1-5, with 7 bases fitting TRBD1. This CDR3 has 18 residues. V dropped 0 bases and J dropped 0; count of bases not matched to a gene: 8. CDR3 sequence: CASSLAWDRHNSNQPQHF. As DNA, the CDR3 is TGTGCCAGCAGTTTAGCATGGGACAGACACAATAGCAATCAGCCCCAGCATTTT.

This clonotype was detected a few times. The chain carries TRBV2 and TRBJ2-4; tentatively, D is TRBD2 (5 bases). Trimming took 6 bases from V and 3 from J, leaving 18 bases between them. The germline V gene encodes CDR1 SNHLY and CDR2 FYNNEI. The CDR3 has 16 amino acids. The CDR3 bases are TGTGCCAGCAGAGGGCGGGTGGAGAGAGTCAAAAACATTCAGTACTTC. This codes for CASRGRVERVKNIQYF. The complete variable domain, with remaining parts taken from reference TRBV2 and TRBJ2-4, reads EPEVTQTPSHQVTQMGQEVILRCVPISNHLYFYWYRQILGQKVEFLVSFYNNEISEKSEIFDDQFSVERPDGSNFTLKIRSTKLEDSAMYFCASRGRVERVKNIQYFGAGTRLSVL.

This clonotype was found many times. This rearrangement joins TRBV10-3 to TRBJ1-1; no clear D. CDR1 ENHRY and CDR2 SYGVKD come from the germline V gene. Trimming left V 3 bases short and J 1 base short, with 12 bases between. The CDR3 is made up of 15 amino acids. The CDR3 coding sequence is TGTGCCATCAGTGACTTTGGCCCTCCGAACACTGAAGCTTTCTTT. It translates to CAISDFGPPNTEAFF.

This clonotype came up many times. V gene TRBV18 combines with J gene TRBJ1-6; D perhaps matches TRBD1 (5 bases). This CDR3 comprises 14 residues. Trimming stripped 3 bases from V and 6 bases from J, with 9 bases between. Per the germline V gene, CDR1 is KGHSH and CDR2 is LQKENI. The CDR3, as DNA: TGTGCCAGCTCACCCGGGACGGCTAATTCACCCCTCCACTTT. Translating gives CASSPGTANSPLHF.

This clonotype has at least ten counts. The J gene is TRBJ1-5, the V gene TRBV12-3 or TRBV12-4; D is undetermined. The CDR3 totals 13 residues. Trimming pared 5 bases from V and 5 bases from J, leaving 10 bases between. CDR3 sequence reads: CASSARGDQPQHF. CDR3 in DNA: TGTGCCAGCAGTGCTCGTGGGGATCAGCCCCAGCATTTT.

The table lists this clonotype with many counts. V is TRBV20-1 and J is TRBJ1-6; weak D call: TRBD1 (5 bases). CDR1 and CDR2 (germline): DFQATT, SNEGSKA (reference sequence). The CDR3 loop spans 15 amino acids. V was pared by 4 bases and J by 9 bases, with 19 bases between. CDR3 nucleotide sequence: TGCAGTGCTATAGCGGCCAGGGTCGATGGTTCACCCCTCCACTTT. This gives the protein CSAIAARVDGSPLHF.

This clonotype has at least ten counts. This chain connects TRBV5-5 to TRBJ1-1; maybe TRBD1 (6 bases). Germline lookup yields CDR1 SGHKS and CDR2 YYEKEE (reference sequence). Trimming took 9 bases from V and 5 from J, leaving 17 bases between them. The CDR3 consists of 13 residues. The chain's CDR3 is CATSQGSLTEAFF. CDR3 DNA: TGTGCCACCAGTCAGGGGTCTTTAACTGAAGCTTTCTTT.

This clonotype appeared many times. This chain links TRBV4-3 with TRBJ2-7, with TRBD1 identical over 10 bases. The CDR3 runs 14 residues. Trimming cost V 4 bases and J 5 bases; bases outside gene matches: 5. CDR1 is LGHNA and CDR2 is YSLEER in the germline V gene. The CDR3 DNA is TGCGCCAGCAGCCCAGGGACAGGGGAACACGAGCAGTACTTC. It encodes CASSPGTGEHEQYF.

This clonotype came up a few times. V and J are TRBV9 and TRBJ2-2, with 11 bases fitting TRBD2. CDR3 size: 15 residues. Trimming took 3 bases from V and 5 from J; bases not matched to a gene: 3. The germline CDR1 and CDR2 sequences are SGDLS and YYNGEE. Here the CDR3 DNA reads TGTGCCAGCAGCGCGCCTAGCGGGGGGACCGGGGAGCTGTTTTTT. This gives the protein CASSAPSGGTGELFF.

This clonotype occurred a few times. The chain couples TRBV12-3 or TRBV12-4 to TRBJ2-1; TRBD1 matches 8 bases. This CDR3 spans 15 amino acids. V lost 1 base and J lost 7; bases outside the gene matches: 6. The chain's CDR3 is CASSLGQGMGNEQFF. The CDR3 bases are TGTGCCAGCAGTTTAGGACAGGGGATGGGAAATGAGCAGTTCTTC.

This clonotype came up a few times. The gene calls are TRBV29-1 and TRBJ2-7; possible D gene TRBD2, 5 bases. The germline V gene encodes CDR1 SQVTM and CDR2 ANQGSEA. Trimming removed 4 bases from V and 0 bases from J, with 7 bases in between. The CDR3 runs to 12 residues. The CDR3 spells CSVAGSSYEQYF. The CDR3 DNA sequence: TGCAGCGTTGCTGGGAGCTCCTACGAGCAGTACTTC.

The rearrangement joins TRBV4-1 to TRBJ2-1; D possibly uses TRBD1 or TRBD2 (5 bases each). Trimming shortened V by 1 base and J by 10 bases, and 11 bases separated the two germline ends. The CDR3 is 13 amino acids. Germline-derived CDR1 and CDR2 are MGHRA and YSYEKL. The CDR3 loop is CASSQATAAEQFF. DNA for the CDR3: TGCGCCAGCAGCCAAGCGACAGCGGCGGAGCAGTTCTTC.

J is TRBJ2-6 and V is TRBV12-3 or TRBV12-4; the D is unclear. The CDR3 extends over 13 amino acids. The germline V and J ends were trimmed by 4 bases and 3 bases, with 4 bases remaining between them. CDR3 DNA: TGTGCCAGCAGTTCACATGGGGCCAACGTCCTGACTTTC. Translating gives CASSSHGANVLTF.

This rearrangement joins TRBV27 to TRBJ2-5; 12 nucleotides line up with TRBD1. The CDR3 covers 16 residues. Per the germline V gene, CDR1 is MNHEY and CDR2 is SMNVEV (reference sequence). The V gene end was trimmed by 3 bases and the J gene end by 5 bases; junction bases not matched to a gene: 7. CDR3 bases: TGTGCCAGCAGTTTCTCCCCGGGACAGGGGGCTGAGACCCAGTACTTC. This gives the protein CASSFSPGQGAETQYF.

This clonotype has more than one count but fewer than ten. This CDR3 reads CSVDPPPNTEAFF. The CDR3 coding sequence is TGCAGCGTTGACCCTCCGCCCAACACTGAAGCTTTCTTT. The J gene is TRBJ1-1, the V gene TRBV29-1; D remains unclear. There are 13 residues in the CDR3. Trimming left V 3 bases short and J 2 bases short, with 10 bases between. Germline CDR1 and CDR2: SQVTM and ANQGSEA.

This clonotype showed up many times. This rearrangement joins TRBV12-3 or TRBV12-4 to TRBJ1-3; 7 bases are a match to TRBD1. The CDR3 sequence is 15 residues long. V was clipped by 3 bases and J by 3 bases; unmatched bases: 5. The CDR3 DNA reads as TGTGCCAGCAGTTTGGACAGGACAGTTGGAAACACCATATATTTT. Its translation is CASSLDRTVGNTIYF.

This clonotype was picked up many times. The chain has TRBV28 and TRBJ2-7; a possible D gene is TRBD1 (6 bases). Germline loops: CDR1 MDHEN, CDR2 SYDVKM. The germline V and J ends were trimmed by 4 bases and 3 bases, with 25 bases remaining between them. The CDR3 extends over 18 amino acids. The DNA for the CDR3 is TGTGCCAGCAGTTCCAGTCATTCCGATACAGGGTTCCACTACGAGCAGTACTTC. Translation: CASSSSHSDTGFHYEQYF.

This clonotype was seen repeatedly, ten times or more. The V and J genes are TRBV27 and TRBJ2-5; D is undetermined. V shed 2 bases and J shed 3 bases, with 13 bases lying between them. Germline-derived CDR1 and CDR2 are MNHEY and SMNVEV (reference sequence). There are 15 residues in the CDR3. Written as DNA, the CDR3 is TGTGCCAGCAGTTTAACCCCTAGATTAGAAGAGACCCAGTACTTC. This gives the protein CASSLTPRLEETQYF.

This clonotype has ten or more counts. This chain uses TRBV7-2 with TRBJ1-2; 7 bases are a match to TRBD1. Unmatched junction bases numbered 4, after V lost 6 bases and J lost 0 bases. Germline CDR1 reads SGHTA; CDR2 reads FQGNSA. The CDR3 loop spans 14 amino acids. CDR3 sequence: CASRAQGTNYGYTF. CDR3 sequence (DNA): TGTGCCAGCAGGGCACAGGGGACTAACTATGGCTACACCTTC.

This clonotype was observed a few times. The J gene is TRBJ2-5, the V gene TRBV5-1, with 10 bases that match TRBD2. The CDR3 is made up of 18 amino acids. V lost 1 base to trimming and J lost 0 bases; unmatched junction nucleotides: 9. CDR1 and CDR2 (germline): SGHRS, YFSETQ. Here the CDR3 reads CASSLSTGSGGNQETQYF. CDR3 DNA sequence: TGCGCCAGCAGCTTGAGTACGGGTAGCGGGGGGAACCAAGAGACCCAGTACTTC.

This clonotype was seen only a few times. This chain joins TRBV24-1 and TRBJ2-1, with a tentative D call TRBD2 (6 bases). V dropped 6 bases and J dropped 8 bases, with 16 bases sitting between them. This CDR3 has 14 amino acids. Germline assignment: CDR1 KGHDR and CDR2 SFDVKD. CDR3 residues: CATSFTGSRDEQFF. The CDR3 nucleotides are TGTGCCACCAGTTTTACCGGGAGTAGGGATGAGCAGTTCTTC.

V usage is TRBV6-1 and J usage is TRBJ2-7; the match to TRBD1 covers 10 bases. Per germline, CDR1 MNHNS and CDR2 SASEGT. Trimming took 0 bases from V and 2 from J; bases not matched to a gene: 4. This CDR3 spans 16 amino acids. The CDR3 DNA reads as TGTGCCAGCAGTGAAGCGGGACAGGGGAAGACCTACGAGCAGTACTTC. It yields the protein CASSEAGQGKTYEQYF.

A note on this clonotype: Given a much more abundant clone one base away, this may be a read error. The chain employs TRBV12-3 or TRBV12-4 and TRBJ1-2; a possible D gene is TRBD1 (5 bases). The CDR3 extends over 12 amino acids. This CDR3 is CASRRALSGDNF. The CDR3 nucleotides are TGTGCCAGCAGGAGGGCTCTATCGGGGGATAACTTC.

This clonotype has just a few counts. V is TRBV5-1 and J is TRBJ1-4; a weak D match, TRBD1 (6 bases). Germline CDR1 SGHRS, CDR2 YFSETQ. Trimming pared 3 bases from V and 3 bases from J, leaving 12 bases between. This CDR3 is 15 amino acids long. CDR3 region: CASSSGGAANEKLFF. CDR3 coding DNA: TGCGCCAGCAGCTCCGGGGGGGCAGCTAATGAAAAACTGTTTTTT. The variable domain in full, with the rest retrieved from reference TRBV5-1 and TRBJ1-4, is KAGVTQTPRYLIKTRGQQVTLSCSPISGHRSVSWYQQTPGQGLQFLFEYFSETQRNKGNFPGRFSGRQFSNSRSEMNVSTLELGDSALYLCASSSGGAANEKLFFGSGTQLSVL.

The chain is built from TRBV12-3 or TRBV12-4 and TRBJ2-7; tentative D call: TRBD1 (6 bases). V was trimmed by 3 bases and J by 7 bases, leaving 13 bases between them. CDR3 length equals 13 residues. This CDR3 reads CASSLIRGTEQYF. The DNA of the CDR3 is TGTGCCAGCAGTTTGATCAGGGGTACGGAGCAGTACTTC.

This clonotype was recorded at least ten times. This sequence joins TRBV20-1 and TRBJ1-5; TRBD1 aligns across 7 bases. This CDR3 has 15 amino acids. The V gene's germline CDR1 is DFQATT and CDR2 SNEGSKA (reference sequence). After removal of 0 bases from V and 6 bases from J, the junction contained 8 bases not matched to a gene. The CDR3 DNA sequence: TGCAGTGCTAGAGATTTTCGACAGGGTGCTCAGCCCCAGCATTTT. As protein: CSARDFRQGAQPQHF.

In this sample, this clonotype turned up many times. The CDR3 region is CSARGTGEVEAFF. CDR3 nucleotides: TGCAGTGCTAGAGGGACAGGGGAGGTTGAAGCTTTCTTT. The chain combines TRBV20-1 with TRBJ1-1, with 9 bases lining up with TRBD1. The junction had 4 bases not matched to a gene; V was cut back by 1 base and J by 7 bases. This CDR3 contains 13 residues. CDR1 is DFQATT and CDR2 is SNEGSKA in the germline V gene (reference sequence).